The T cell receptor (beta chain) described here comes from a study of blood T cell repertoires in COVID-19 (dated by TCRdb to the early 2020s). General notes on the study: Collaborator samples came from the United States, Italy and Spain and covered acute and convalescent phases of COVID-19. The dataset comprised deeply sampled blood TCRbeta repertoires from subjects exposed to, actively infected with, or recovered from COVID-19. The repertoires were made available in a free public database intended to serve as a resource for research on the immune response to SARS-CoV-2. HLA class I and class II types, where available, came from metadata supplied by the sample provider rather than from assay-based typing. The material from the prospective study consisted of cDNA or gDNA derived from T cells, B-cell-depleted T cells, or PBMCs. Nearly every sample came with metadata listing a de-identified subject ID, COVID-19 status, age in years and sex. Samples came from the ongoing ImmuneRACE study (first 160 participants) plus 1,254 subjects from 6 global collaborators.

Remarks on this clone: What this receptor recognizes is not known. Base qualities are not at hand, and no much larger clone is one base apart.

Study-level results and caveats: Clinical and demographic metadata were provided uncurated, with the amount varying by source and participant.

TCRbeta CDR3 regions were amplified from genomic DNA using the immunoSEQ Assay, a bias-controlled multiplex PCR. On the authors' methods: The number of nucleated cells in each sample was estimated by amplification of reference gene primers within the assay. Sequence reads were collapsed and filtered to measure the absolute abundance of every unique TCRbeta CDR3 rearrangement. For each sample, productive Simpson clonality was calculated as the square root of Simpson's diversity index over productive rearrangements. The table was pulled from immuneACCESS by TCRdb, which kept in-frame rearrangements only. Such tables lose some clones; where checked, under half of the loss comes from unresolved V genes, and the rest has no known cause. V and J calls plus clone size are reproduced from that table; the DNA served to infer D and trimming. For this sample the table gives about 160,000 clones, of which 85% to 95% were detected only once. The ten largest clones take up 3.5% to 5% of the sample.

Each collaborating institution followed its own protocols to collect whole blood in K2EDTA tubes. Collaborator samples were shipped for TCRbeta analysis as frozen whole blood, isolated PBMCs, or DNA extracted from either sample type. The source material was peripheral blood. The sequence came from a woman between 45 and 60 years old with acute or convalescent COVID-19.

The CDR3 reads CASNPDRGPNQPQHF. The sequence in DNA is TGTGCCAGTAATCCAGACAGGGGCCCCAATCAGCCCCAGCATTTT. The rearranged segments are TRBV19 and TRBJ1-5; 8 bases in the junction line up with TRBD1. Relative to germline, V is missing 7 bases and J is missing 3 bases, with 8 bases of the junction outside any gene match. Spanning cysteine to phenylalanine, the CDR3 consists of 15 amino acids. The sequence is cut down to CDR3 DNA, 45 bases in frame from base 1. CDR1 is given as LNHDA and CDR2 as SQIVND, both from the germline V gene (reference sequence). Joined to the reference TRBV19 and TRBJ1-5 proteins, this CDR3 gives the full variable domain: DGGITQSPKYLFRKEGQNVTLSCEQNLNHDAMYWYRQDPGQGLRLIYYSQIVNDFQKGDIAEGYSVSREKKESFPLTVTSAQKNPTAFYLCASNPDRGPNQPQHFGDGTRLSIL.